The next 12 T cell receptor beta chains were all read from a single sample in a study of blood T cell repertoires in COVID-19. Repertoires were generated with immunoSEQ multiplex PCR, while TCRdb's copy carries only in-frame clones and drops some. This table holds about 240,000 clones, approximately 80% found once. Sequenced input: peripheral blood. Receptors originate from a woman at least 80 years old with COVID-19, enrolled during active disease.

The V and J genes are TRBV24-1 and TRBJ1-5, with D possibly being TRBD1 (6 bases). CDR1 is KGHDR, CDR2 SFDVKD, per germline. V was shortened by 3 bases and J by 6 bases, with 11 bases between the two germline ends. This CDR3 is 14 amino acids long. CDR3 sequence: CATSDPRGAQPQHF. DNA for the CDR3: TGTGCCACCAGTGATCCCAGGGGTGCTCAGCCCCAGCATTTT.

This clone showed up just a few times. The rearrangement uses TRBV5-8 and TRBJ1-2, with D possibly TRBD1 on 5 matching bases. The length of the CDR3 is 13 residues. The ends were cut back, 0 bases at V and 4 bases at J, with 7 bases in the middle. Germline V gene data show CDR1 as SGHTS and CDR2 as YDEGEE. CDR3 nucleotide sequence: TGTGCCAGCAGCTTGGGCAGGGCCTATGGCTACACCTTC. Its translation: CASSLGRAYGYTF.

J is TRBJ1-1 and V is TRBV28; possibly TRBD1 for D (5 bases). Germline-derived CDR1 and CDR2 are MDHEN and SYDVKM. The CDR3 spans 13 residues. Trimming took 7 bases from V and 7 from J, leaving 16 bases between them. CDR3 DNA: TGTGCCAGCACGCAGGGCGGGAGGTTTGAAGCTTTCTTT. Translated: CASTQGGRFEAFF.

This sequence joins TRBV29-1 and TRBJ1-1; D ambiguous. Germline V CDR1 and CDR2: SQVTM, ANQGSEA. V gave up 0 bases and J gave up 9 bases, with 11 bases separating them. The CDR3 spans 12 residues. This CDR3 reads CSVEDPGTQAFF. The CDR3 bases are TGCAGCGTTGAAGATCCGGGAACTCAAGCTTTCTTT.

The gene calls are TRBV6-6 and TRBJ2-5; 8 bases align to TRBD1. The germline CDR1 and CDR2 sequences are MNHNY and SVGAGI (reference sequence). This CDR3 spans 13 amino acids. V was clipped by 7 bases and J by 5 bases; unmatched bases: 6. The CDR3 is CASTTHRGETQYF. CDR3 nucleotides: TGTGCCAGCACCACCCACAGGGGGGAGACCCAGTACTTC.

The chain is built from TRBV7-9 and TRBJ1-2, with a possible D match to TRBD1 (6 bases). CDR1 and CDR2 from the germline V gene are SEHNR and FQNEAQ (reference sequence). V was trimmed by 5 bases and J by 8 bases, leaving 12 bases between them. The CDR3 sequence is 12 residues long. The CDR3 sequence is CASSRDIRGYTF. CDR3 sequence (DNA): TGTGCCAGCAGCCGGGACATACGCGGCTACACCTTC.

This clone was seen just once. V usage is TRBV4-2 and J usage is TRBJ1-2; D ambiguous. The V gene lost 5 bases and the J gene lost 4 bases, with 8 bases spanning the gap. CDR1 and CDR2 (germline): LGHNA, YNFKEQ. The CDR3 length is 12 residues. The CDR3 reads CASSEELYGYTF. CDR3 DNA sequence: TGTGCCAGCAGCGAGGAGCTCTATGGCTACACCTTC.

This chain connects TRBV7-3 to TRBJ1-2; TRBD1 agrees at 9 bases. The CDR3 covers 17 residues. J gave up 0 bases and V 5 bases, and 10 bases lay outside the gene matches. Germline CDR1 and CDR2: SGHTA and FQGTGA. The CDR3 DNA reads as TGTGCCAGCAGCCCCGGGACAGGGAGGCCACCTAACTATGGCTACACCTTC. Amino acids: CASSPGTGRPPNYGYTF.

CDR3 amino acids: CASSQSASGNTIYF. CDR3 bases: TGCGCCAGCAGCCAATCTGCGTCTGGAAACACCATATATTTT. The J gene is TRBJ1-3, the V gene TRBV4-3, with D uncertain. In germline, CDR1 is LGHNA, CDR2 YSLEER. Trimming removed 2 bases from V and 1 base from J, with 6 bases in between. The CDR3 covers 14 residues.

This chain connects TRBV30 to TRBJ2-2; D is unresolved. This CDR3 is built from 13 residues. Germline CDR1 reads GTSNPN; CDR2 reads SVGIG (reference sequence). Trimming stripped 3 bases from V and 1 base from J, with 6 bases between. The CDR3 sequence is CAWRRVNTGELFF. In nucleotides, the CDR3 is TGTGCCTGGAGACGGGTGAACACCGGGGAGCTGTTTTTT. The full variable domain, its missing parts supplied by reference TRBV30 and TRBJ2-2, is SQTIHQWPATLVQPVGSPLSLECTVEGTSNPNLYWYRQAAGRGLQLLFYSVGIGQISSEVPQNLSASRPQDRQFILSSKKLLLSDSGFYLCAWRRVNTGELFFGEGSRLTVL.

V usage is TRBV28 and J usage is TRBJ2-7, with TRBD2 matching over 10 bases. In germline, CDR1 is MDHEN, CDR2 SYDVKM. With 2 bases clipped from V and 7 bases from J, the junction kept 8 bases outside the gene matches. The CDR3 is made up of 15 amino acids. In nucleotides, the CDR3 is TGTGCCAGCAGTTTAGCTTCTAGCGGGAGACAAGAGCAGTACTTC. This gives the protein CASSLASSGRQEQYF. The whole variable domain, remainder taken from reference TRBV28 and TRBJ2-7, is DVKVTQSSRYLVKRTGEKVFLECVQDMDHENMFWYRQDPGLGLRLIYFSYDVKMKEKGDIPEGYSVSREKKERFSLILESASTNQTSMYLCASSLASSGRQEQYFGPGTRLTVT.

V and J are TRBV5-1 and TRBJ2-2, with D perhaps matching TRBD2 (5 bases). Germline V gene sequence: CDR1 SGHRS, CDR2 YFSETQ. This CDR3 has 16 residues. Trimming pared 0 bases from V and 4 bases from J, leaving 13 bases between. The CDR3 DNA is TGCGCCAGCAGCTTGGAAGAGGGTCCGATCACCGGGGAGCTGTTTTTT. Its translation is CASSLEEGPITGELFF.